Below, one T cell receptor beta chain is given with its context. Its antigen remains unidentified. Nothing much larger sits one base from this clone, and base qualities are not available. The data were taken from a study of T cell responses to AZD1222 COVID-19 vaccine (dated by TCRdb to the early 2020s). Regarding the complete study: AZD1222 recipients given second doses at about 4 weeks or at about 12 weeks were pooled, since spike-specific TCR depth and breadth were not found to differ between the two schedules. A total of just over 230 trial participants underwent TCR sequencing, of whom approximately 200 had received two doses of AZD1222 and around 26 had received two doses of the MenACWY control vaccine. Enrollment into the trials was organized by age into subgroups of 18-55, 56-69 and 70-plus years, and those subgroups contained roughly 150, 30 and 60 TCR-sequenced participants, respectively. General study outcomes and caveats: No day 14 peak-response samples were available, so repertoires were characterized only after the peak T cell response. Reportedly, almost half of the unique spike-specific TCRs recognized epitopes lying outside the regions that are mutated in the B.1.351 and B.1.1.7 variants. In the small 56-69-year group, the increase in depth fell short of significance, most likely because of low power. Vaccine-associated CD4 TCRs spanned the whole spike protein, with dominant responses in regions 160-218 and 743-854. After two AZD1222 doses, both the breadth and the depth of spike-specific TCRs were significantly higher than at day 0 and than in MenACWY recipients. Most participants were white British and females outnumbered males, and the authors suggested that clonal diversity may have been underestimated. Conclusions about previously exposed vaccinees are limited, since just a handful of AZD1222 recipients were seropositive for SARS-CoV-2 at baseline.

The CDR3 regions of human TCRbeta chains were analyzed by immunosequencing. The study's processing was this. TCRs in the repertoires were compared against a reference library of SARS-CoV-2-specific TCRs that had been generated with the MIRA antigen-specificity platform. Breadth was defined as the fraction of unique TCRs that were SARS-CoV-2-associated, and depth was defined as the fraction of total T cells that were SARS-CoV-2-associated. Using the MIRA data, every spike-specific TCR was mapped to the spike region that the TCR reacted to and assigned to either a CD4 or a CD8 class. Log10-transformed breadth and depth values were compared by one-way ANOVA with Sidak's multiple comparisons tests. TCRdb mirrors the immuneACCESS table, restricted to in-frame sequences. Some clones are absent from its copies; in checked studies, under half trace to an unresolved V gene, and the reason for the others is unknown. From that table come the V and J calls and clone size; the DNA was used to work out D and trimming. This sample is represented by some 150,000 clones; 92% of them were singletons. Approximately 2.1% of the sample belongs to the ten largest clones.

CDR1 and CDR2 are read off the germline V gene as SGHTA and FQGNSA. From cysteine to phenylalanine, the CDR3 is 14 amino acids long. Just the 42-base CDR3 DNA is kept, in frame starting at base 1. Trimmed from V: 3 bases; trimmed from J: 4 bases; junction bases lacking a gene match: 4. Taken with the paper, the label for time point translates to: baseline before first vaccination. Samples from vaccinated people were obtained from the UK trials COV001 and COV002, which included a single-blind randomized controlled phase 2/3 trial of AZD1222 (ChAdOx1 nCoV-19) in healthy adults. Trial participant PBMC samples were collected at day 0 and day 28 after the second dose for TCRbeta chain sequencing.

Recombination joined TRBV7-2 with TRBJ2-7; TRBD1 agrees with 9 junctional bases. Sequenced material: peripheral blood, taken on day 0 of AZD1222 vaccination. This TCR was recovered from an adult in good health. The CDR3 has the sequence CASSLDRGDYEQYF. Read as DNA, the sequence is TGTGCCAGCAGCTTGGACAGGGGAGATTACGAGCAGTACTTC.